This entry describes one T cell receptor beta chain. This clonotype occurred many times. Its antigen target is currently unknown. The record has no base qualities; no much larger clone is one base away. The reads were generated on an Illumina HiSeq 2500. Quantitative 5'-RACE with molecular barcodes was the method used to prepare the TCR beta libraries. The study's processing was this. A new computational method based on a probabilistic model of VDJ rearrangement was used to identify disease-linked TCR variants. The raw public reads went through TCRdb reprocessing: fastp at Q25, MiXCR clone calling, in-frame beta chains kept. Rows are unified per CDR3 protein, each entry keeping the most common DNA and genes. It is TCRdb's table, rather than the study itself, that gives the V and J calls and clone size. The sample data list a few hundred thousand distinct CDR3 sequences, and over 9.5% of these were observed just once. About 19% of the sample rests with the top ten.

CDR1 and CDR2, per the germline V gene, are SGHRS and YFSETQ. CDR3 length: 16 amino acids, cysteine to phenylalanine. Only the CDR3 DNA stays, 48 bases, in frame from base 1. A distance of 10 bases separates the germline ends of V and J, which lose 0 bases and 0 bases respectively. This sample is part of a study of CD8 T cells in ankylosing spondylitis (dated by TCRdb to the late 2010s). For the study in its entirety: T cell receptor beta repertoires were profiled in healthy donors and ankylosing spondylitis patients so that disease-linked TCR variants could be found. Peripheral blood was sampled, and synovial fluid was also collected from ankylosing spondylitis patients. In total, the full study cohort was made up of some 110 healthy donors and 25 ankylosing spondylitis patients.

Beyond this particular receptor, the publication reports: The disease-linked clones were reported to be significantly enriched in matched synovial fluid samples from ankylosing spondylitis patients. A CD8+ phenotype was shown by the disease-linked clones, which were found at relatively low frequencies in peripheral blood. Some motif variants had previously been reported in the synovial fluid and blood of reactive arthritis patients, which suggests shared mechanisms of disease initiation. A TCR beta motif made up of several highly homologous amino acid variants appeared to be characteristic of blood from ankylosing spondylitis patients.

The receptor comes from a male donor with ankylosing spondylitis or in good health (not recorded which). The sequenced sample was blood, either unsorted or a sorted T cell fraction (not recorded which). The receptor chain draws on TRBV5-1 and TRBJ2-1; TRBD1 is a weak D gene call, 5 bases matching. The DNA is TGCGCCAGCAGCTTGGATAGACAGAACTCCTACAATGAGCAGTTCTTC. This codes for CASSLDRQNSYNEQFF.